This T cell receptor (beta chain) derives from a study of cytomegalovirus exposure and HLA in healthy donors. Study in general: Researchers previously reported finding more than 100 million unique TCR beta sequences from 170 million or so T cells.

CDR1 and CDR2 from the germline V gene are SNHLY and FYNNEI. This CDR3 comprises 15 residues. V shed 4 bases, J shed 4 bases, and the junction held 6 bases outside the gene matches. In the PCR, 60 Vbeta and 13 Jbeta primers were used. Methods used by the authors: Tens of millions of unique TCR beta chains, 9 million to 14 million shared, were counted in a later analysis. TCRdb's table, derived via immunoSEQ multiplex PCR, lists solely in-frame clones and lacks some. V and J calls and clone size are as listed in that table; D and trimming were resolved from the DNA. The data hold about 140,000 clones, with nearly 80% observed a single time.

The source of this sequence is a woman aged 40 to 50 in good health and CMV-seronegative. The sample consisted of PBMCs. The gene calls are TRBV2 and TRBJ1-5; 8 bases agree with TRBD1. The DNA of the CDR3 is TGTGCCAGCAGTGGCTTTGGGACAGGTAATCAGCCCCAGCATTTT. It encodes CASSGFGTGNQPQHF.